This TCR beta chain was found in a study of blood T cell repertoires in COVID-19. Profiling relied on immunoSEQ multiplex PCR, and the TCRdb table lists in-frame clones only, not all of them. The sample has approximately 150,000 clones, approximately 86% seen once; the top ten hold just over 2.5%. The junction had 1 base not matched to a gene; V was cut back by 0 bases and J by 8 bases. CDR3 size: 13 residues. Germline-derived CDR1 and CDR2 are SGHTA and FQGNSA. This chain joins TRBV7-2 and TRBJ2-1; 7 positions match TRBD1. The clonotype comes from a woman older than 75 with COVID-19, enrolled during active disease. Sequenced input: peripheral blood. The CDR3, as DNA: TGTGCCAGCAGCTTAGCAGGGGGCTATGAGCAGTTCTTC. This translates into CASSLAGGYEQFF.